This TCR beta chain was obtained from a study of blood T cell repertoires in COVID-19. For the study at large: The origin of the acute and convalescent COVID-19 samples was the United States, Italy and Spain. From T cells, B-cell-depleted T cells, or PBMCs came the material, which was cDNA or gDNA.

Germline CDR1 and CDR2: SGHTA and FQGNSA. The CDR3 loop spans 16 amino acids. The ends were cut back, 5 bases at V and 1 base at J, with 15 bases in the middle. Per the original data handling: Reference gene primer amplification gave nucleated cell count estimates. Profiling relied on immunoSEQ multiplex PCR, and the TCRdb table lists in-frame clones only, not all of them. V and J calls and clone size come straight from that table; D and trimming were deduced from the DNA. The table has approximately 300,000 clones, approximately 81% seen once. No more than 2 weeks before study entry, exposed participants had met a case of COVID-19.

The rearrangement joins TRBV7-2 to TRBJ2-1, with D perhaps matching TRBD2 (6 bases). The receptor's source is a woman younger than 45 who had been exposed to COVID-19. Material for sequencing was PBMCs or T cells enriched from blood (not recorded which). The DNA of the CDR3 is TGTGCCAGCAGCGCCCCCGGGACTCGGTCCTACAATGAGCAGTTCTTC. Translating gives CASSAPGTRSYNEQFF.